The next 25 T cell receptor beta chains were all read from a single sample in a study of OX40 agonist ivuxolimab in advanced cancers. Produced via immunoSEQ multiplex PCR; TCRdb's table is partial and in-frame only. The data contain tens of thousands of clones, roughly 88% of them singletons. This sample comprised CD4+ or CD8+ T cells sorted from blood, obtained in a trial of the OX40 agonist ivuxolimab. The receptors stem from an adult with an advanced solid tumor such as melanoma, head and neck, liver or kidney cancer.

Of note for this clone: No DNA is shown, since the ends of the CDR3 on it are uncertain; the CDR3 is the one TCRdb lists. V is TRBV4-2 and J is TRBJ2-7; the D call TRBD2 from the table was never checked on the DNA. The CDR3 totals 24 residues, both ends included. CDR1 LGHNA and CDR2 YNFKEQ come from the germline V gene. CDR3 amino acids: CASSPYLTAPGGYEQYFGGNEQYF.

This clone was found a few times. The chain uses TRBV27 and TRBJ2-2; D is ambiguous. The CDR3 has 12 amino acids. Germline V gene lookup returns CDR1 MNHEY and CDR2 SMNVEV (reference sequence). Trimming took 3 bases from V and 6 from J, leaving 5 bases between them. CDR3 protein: CASSFSAGELFF. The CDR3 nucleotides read TGTGCCAGCAGTTTTTCGGCCGGGGAGCTGTTTTTT.

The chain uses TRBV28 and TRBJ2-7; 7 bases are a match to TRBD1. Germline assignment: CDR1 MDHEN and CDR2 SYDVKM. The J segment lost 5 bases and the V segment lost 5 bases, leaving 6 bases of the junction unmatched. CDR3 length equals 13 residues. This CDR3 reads CASSPGGGNEQYF. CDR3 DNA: TGTGCCAGCAGTCCAGGGGGTGGCAACGAGCAGTACTTC.

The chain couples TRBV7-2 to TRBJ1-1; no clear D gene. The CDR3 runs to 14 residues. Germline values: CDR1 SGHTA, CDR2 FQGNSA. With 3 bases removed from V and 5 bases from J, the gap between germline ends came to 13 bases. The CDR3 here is CASSFEGSWTEAFF. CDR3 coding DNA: TGTGCCAGCAGCTTTGAAGGAAGTTGGACTGAAGCTTTCTTT. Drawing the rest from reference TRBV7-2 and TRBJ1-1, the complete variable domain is GAGVSQSPSNKVTEKGKDVELRCDPISGHTALYWYRQSLGQGLEFLIYFQGNSAPDKSGLPSDRFSAERTGGSVSTLTIQRTQQEDSAVYLCASSFEGSWTEAFFGQGTRLTVV.

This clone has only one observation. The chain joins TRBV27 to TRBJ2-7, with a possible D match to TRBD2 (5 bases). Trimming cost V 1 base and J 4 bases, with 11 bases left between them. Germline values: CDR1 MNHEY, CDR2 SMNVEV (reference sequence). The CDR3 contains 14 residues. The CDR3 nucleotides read TGTGCCAGCAGTTTATGGCCGGAGGCGTACGAGCAGTACTTC. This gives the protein CASSLWPEAYEQYF.

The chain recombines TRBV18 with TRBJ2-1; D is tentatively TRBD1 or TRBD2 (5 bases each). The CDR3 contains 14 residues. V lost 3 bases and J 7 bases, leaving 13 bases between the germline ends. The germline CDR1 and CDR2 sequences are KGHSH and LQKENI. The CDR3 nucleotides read TGTGCCAGCTCACCTGGGGGAGTACGGAATGAGCAGTTCTTC. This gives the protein CASSPGGVRNEQFF.

This CDR3 is CASMSLPGGSSTNEQYF. DNA of the CDR3: TGCGCCAGCATGTCGCTTCCCGGCGGGAGTTCTACTAACGAGCAGTACTTC. The V and J genes are TRBV5-1 and TRBJ2-7; 7 positions match TRBD2. The CDR3 contains 17 residues. The trim removed 6 bases at V and 5 bases at J, leaving 20 bases unmatched. Germline loops: CDR1 SGHRS, CDR2 YFSETQ.

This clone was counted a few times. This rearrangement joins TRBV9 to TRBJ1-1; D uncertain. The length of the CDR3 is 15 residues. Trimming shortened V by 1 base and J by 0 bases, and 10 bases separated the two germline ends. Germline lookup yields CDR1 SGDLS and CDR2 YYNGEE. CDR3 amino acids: CASSVRAVMNTEAFF. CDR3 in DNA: TGTGCCAGCAGCGTACGGGCAGTGATGAACACTGAAGCTTTCTTT.

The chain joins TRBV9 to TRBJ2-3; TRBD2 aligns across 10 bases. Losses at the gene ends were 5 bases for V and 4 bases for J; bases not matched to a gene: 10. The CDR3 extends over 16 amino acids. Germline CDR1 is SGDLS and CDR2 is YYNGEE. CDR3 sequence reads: CASSRALAGDSDTQYF. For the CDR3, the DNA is TGTGCCAGCAGTCGGGCCCTAGCGGGAGATTCAGATACGCAGTATTTT.

CDR3: CASSLPDRQETQYF. The CDR3 coding sequence is TGTGCCAGCAGCTTGCCGGACAGGCAAGAGACCCAGTACTTC. The J gene is TRBJ2-5, the V gene TRBV5-4; TRBD1 agrees at 7 bases. Looked up from germline, CDR1 is SGHNT and CDR2 is YYREEE (reference sequence). Trimming took 1 base from V and 2 from J; bases not matched to a gene: 2. The CDR3 runs to 14 residues.

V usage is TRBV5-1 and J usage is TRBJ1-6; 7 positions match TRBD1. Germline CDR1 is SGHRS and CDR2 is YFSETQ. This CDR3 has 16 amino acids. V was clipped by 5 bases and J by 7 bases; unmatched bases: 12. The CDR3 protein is CASRNDPGTANSPLHF. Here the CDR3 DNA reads TGCGCCAGCAGAAATGATCCCGGGACAGCGAATTCACCCCTCCACTTT.

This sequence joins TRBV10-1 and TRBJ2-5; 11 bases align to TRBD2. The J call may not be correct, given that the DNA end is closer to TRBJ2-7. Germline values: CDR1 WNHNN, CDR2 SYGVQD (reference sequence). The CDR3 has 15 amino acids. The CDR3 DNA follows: TGCGCCAGCAGTGAGTCGACTAGCGGGGCCTACGAGCAGTACTTC. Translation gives CASSESTSGAYEQYF.

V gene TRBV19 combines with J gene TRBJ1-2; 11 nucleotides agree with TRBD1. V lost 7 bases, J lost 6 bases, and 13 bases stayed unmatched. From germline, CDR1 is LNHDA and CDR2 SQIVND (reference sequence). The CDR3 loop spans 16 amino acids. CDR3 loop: CASTTTGQGAMNGYTF. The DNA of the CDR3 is TGTGCCAGTACCACCACTGGACAGGGGGCGATGAATGGCTACACCTTC.

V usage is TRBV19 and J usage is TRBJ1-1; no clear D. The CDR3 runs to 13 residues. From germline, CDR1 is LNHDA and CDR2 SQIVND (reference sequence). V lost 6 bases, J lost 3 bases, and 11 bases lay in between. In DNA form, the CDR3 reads TGTGCCAGTAGGCCCCTACGGGACACTGAAGCTTTCTTT. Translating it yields CASRPLRDTEAFF.

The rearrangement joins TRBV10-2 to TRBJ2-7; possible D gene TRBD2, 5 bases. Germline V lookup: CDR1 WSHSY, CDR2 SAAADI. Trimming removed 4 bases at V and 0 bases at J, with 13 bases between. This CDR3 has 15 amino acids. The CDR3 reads CASSAVERSSYEQYF. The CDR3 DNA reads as TGCGCCAGCAGTGCCGTAGAGCGGAGCTCCTACGAGCAGTACTTC.

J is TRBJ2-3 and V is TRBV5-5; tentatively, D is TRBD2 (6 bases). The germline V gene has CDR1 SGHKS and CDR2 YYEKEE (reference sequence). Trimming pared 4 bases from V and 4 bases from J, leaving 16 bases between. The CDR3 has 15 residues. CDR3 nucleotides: TGTGCCAGCAGCCCGGGACTTCTTGGAGCAGATACGCAGTATTTT. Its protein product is CASSPGLLGADTQYF. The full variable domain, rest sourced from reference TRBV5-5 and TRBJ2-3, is DAGVTQSPTHLIKTRGQQVTLRCSPISGHKSVSWYQQVLGQGPQFIFQYYEKEERGRGNFPDRFSARQFPNYSSELNVNALLLGDSALYLCASSPGLLGADTQYFGPGTRLTVL.

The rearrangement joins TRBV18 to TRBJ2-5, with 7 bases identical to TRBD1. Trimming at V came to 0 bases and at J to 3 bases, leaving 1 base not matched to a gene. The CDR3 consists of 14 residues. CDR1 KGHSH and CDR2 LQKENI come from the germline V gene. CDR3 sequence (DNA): TGTGCCAGCTCACCACCGACAGGGAAAGAGACCCAGTACTTC. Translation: CASSPPTGKETQYF.

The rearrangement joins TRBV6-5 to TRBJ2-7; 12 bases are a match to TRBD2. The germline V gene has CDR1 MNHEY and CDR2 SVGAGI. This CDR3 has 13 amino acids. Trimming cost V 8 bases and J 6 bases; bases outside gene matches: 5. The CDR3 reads CASGGLAGTEQYF. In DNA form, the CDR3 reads TGTGCCAGCGGGGGACTAGCGGGTACCGAGCAGTACTTC.

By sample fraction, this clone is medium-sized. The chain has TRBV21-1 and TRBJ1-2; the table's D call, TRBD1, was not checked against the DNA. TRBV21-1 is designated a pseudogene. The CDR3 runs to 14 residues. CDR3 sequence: CASSKAPPQGGYTF. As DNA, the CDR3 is TGTGCCAGCAGCAAGGCCCCCCCCCAGGGTGGCTACACCTTC.

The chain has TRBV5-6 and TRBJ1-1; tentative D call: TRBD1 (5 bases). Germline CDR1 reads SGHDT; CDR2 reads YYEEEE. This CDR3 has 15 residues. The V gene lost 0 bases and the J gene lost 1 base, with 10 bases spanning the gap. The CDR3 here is CASSLAGGGNTEAFF. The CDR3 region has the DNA TGTGCCAGCAGCTTGGCCGGCGGGGGGAACACTGAAGCTTTCTTT.

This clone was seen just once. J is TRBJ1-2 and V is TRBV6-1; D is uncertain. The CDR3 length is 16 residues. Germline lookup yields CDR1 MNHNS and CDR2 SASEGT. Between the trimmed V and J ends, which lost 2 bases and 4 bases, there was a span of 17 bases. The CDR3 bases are TGTGCCAGCAGTGAACCGGATGGGTCGAGCTTCTATGGCTACACCTTC. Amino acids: CASSEPDGSSFYGYTF.

The CDR3 protein is CASSYLGLQSSYEQYF. The DNA for the CDR3 is TGCGCCAGCAGCTATTTGGGACTCCAGAGCTCCTACGAGCAGTACTTC. The genes are TRBV5-1 and TRBJ2-7; possibly TRBD2 for D (6 bases). V was shortened by 3 bases and J by 0 bases, with 16 bases between the two germline ends. The germline gives CDR1 SGHRS, CDR2 YFSETQ. The CDR3 is 16 amino acids.

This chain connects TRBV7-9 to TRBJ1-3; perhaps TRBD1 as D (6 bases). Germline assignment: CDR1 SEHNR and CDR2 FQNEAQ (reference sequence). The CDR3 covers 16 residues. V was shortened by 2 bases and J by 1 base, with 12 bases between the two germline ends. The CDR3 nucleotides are TGTGCCAGCAGCTTAAAGGGGGGCAGGTCTGGAAACACCATATATTTT. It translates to CASSLKGGRSGNTIYF. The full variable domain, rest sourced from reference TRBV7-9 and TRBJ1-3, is DTGVSQNPRHKITKRGQNVTFRCDPISEHNRLYWYRQTLGQGPEFLTYFQNEAQLEKSRLLSDRFSAERPKGSFSTLEIQRTEQGDSAMYLCASSLKGGRSGNTIYFGEGSWLTVV.

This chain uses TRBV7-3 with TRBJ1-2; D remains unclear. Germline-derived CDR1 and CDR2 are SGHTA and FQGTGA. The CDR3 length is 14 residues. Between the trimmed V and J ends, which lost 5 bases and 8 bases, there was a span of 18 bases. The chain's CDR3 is CASSRTGSLGGYTF. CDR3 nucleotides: TGTGCCAGCAGCCGGACGGGGTCCCTGGGCGGCTACACCTTC.

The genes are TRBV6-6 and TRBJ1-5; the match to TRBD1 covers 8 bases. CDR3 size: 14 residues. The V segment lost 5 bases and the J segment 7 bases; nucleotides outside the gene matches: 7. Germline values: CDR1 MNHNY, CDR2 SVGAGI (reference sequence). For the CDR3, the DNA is TGTGCCAGCAGTCGTGGACAGGGAAACCAGCCCCAGCATTTT. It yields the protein CASSRGQGNQPQHF.